Listed below are T cell receptor beta chains from one sample, sequenced in a study of naive and memory T cell subsets. Using its own MiXCR run on the UMI-ligation and nested PCR reads, TCRdb lists one record per CDR3 protein. This table has roughly 83,000 distinct CDR3 sequences, around 11% appearing once. The sample comprised naive CD4+ T cells from blood. These receptors came from a human donor in good health. The CDR3 runs from the conserved cysteine through the conserved F or W. D genes are given only for firm matches. Not every row has a clone size; where given, it reads once, few, many or a size class.

TRBJ1-1	TRBV29-1	NA	NA	CSAGRGAEAFF	TGCAGCGCCGGAAGGGGGGCTGAAGCTTTCTTT
TRBJ2-7	TRBV29-1	TRBD1	few	CSVRGTGLYEQYF	TGCAGCGTTCGGGGGACAGGCCTCTACGAGCAGTACTTC
TRBJ2-1	TRBV9	NA	NA	CASSAENNEQFF	TGTGCCAGCAGCGCTGAGAACAATGAGCAGTTCTTC
TRBJ2-1	TRBV4-2	TRBD1	few	CASSQSGGRGAIYEQFF	TGTGCCAGCAGCCAATCAGGGGGCAGGGGGGCGATCTATGAGCAGTTCTTC
TRBJ2-1	TRBV28	NA	few	CASSQGPDEQFF	TGTGCCAGCAGCCAAGGCCCGGATGAGCAGTTCTTC
TRBJ2-7	TRBV19	TRBD1	many	CASRDTGAYEQYF	TGTGCCAGTAGAGATACAGGGGCCTACGAGCAGTACTTC
TRBJ1-1	TRBV6-2/TRBV6-3	TRBD1	NA	CASSRTTGGTEAFF	TGTGCCAGCAGTCGAACTACAGGGGGCACTGAAGCTTTCTTT
TRBJ2-3	TRBV7-6	TRBD2	NA	CASSSATTSGKDTQYF	TGTGCCAGCAGCTCTGCCACGACTAGCGGGAAGGATACGCAGTATTTT
TRBJ1-4	TRBV6-6	TRBD1	NA	CASRTGEATNEKLFF	TGTGCCAGCAGGACAGGGGAAGCAACTAATGAAAAACTGTTTTTT
TRBJ2-1	TRBV4-2	TRBD2	few	CASSQEASGANEQFF	TGTGCCAGCAGCCAAGAGGCTAGCGGGGCAAATGAGCAGTTCTTC
TRBJ1-1	TRBV28	NA	few	CASSRGGSGAEAFF	TGTGCCAGCAGCCGGGGAGGGTCCGGGGCTGAAGCTTTCTTT
TRBJ1-5	TRBV20-1	NA	once	CSARYLGRASSSNQPQHF	TGCAGTGCTAGATACCTGGGCAGGGCCAGTTCTAGCAATCAGCCCCAGCATTTT
TRBJ2-3	TRBV24-1	NA	few	CATSEPGTPKGDTQYF	TGTGCCACCAGTGAGCCCGGGACACCAAAGGGAGATACGCAGTATTTT
TRBJ2-3	TRBV6-1	TRBD1	many	CASSEAGQGADTQYF	TGTGCCAGCAGTGAAGCGGGACAGGGGGCAGATACGCAGTATTTT
TRBJ2-5	TRBV11-2	TRBD1	NA	CASSAVGQGAKEETQYF	TGTGCCAGCAGCGCCGTGGGACAGGGGGCTAAAGAAGAGACCCAGTACTTC
TRBJ2-4	TRBV19	NA	NA	CPFPGGDSKNIQYF	TGTCCCTTCCCCGGCGGGGACAGCAAAAACATTCAGTACTTC
TRBJ2-1	TRBV7-9	TRBD2	many	CASSWGGNEQFF	TGTGCCAGCAGCTGGGGGGGTAATGAGCAGTTCTTC
TRBJ2-3	TRBV6-5	NA	NA	CASSQTGLTDTQYF	TGTGCCAGCAGTCAGACGGGACTTACAGATACGCAGTATTTT
TRBJ2-5	TRBV5-4	NA	NA	CASSPAAGTGPTTQYF	TGTGCCAGCAGCCCGGCCGCCGGGACCGGACCAACGACCCAGTACTTC
TRBJ2-7	TRBV29-1	NA	many	CSVSRGVAAEQYF	TGCAGCGTTTCAAGAGGGGTAGCGGCCGAGCAGTACTTC
TRBJ1-2	TRBV30	NA	NA	CALKLAGYGYTF	TGTGCCCTAAAGCTGGCGGGGTATGGCTACACCTTC
TRBJ2-3	TRBV28	TRBD2	NA	CASSSPGGGPADTQYF	TGTGCCAGCAGCTCCCCAGGCGGGGGGCCGGCAGATACGCAGTATTTT
TRBJ2-5	TRBV29-1	TRBD2	many	CSVEFPGAGEETQYF	TGCAGCGTTGAGTTCCCGGGAGCGGGGGAAGAGACCCAGTACTTC
TRBJ1-1	TRBV6-6	NA	many	CASSHMGGSTEAFF	TGTGCCAGCAGCCATATGGGGGGAAGCACTGAAGCTTTCTTT
TRBJ1-5	TRBV11-1	NA	NA	CASGKETDNQPQHF	TGTGCCAGCGGAAAAGAGACAGACAATCAGCCCCAGCATTTT
TRBJ1-1	TRBV12-5	NA	NA	CASGPGGSNTEAFF	TGTGCTAGTGGTCCCGGGGGGTCAAACACTGAAGCTTTCTTT
TRBJ2-7	TRBV20-1	NA	many	CSAQPGGQPFGEQYF	TGCAGTGCCCAACCTGGGGGGCAGCCATTCGGCGAGCAGTACTTC
TRBJ2-1	TRBV18	TRBD2	many	CASSPGLAGGEQFF	TGTGCCAGCTCCCCGGGACTAGCGGGGGGTGAGCAGTTCTTC
TRBJ1-1	TRBV7-3	NA	NA	CASRQTRDGEAFF	TGTGCCAGCAGACAGACCAGGGATGGTGAAGCTTTCTTT
TRBJ2-5	TRBV29-1	TRBD2	NA	CSQRGGAETQYF	TGCAGCCAGAGGGGAGGGGCAGAGACCCAGTACTTC
TRBJ1-5	TRBV15	NA	many	CATSRKGSNQPQHF	TGTGCCACCAGCAGGAAGGGTAGCAATCAGCCCCAGCATTTT
TRBJ2-3	TRBV11-3	TRBD2	many	CASSPGSGSSTDTQYF	TGTGCCAGCAGCCCGGGCAGCGGGAGCTCCACAGATACGCAGTATTTT
TRBJ2-7	TRBV28	TRBD2	NA	CASSFPGGSREQYF	TGTGCCAGCAGTTTCCCGGGAGGCTCTAGGGAGCAGTACTTC
TRBJ2-7	TRBV29-1	NA	NA	CSVEKADYEQYF	TGCAGCGTTGAAAAAGCAGATTACGAGCAGTACTTC
TRBJ2-1	TRBV6-2/TRBV6-3	NA	few	CASSYSYRQDNEQFF	TGTGCCAGCAGTTACTCCTACCGACAGGACAATGAGCAGTTCTTC
TRBJ2-1	TRBV28	NA	NA	CAGGGASGLSYNEQFF	TGTGCCGGGGGGGGGGCAAGCGGGCTCTCCTACAATGAGCAGTTCTTC
TRBJ1-3	TRBV29-1	NA	many	CSVGGISTGNTIYF	TGCAGCGTGGGGGGGATTTCTACGGGAAACACCATATATTTT